These T cell receptor beta chains were read from a single sample in a study of blood T cell repertoires in COVID-19. TCRdb's copy holds only in-frame clones and misses some; the assay was immunoSEQ multiplex PCR. The sample shows roughly 250,000 clones, 75% to 90% of them seen only once. Sequenced: PBMCs or T cells enriched from blood (not recorded which). These receptors all stem from a woman in her forties or fifties who had recovered from COVID-19. The CDR3 runs from the conserved cysteine through the conserved F or W. D genes are given only for firm matches. Where a row states a size, it is once, few, many or the class of an expanded clone; other rows omit it.

>TRBJ2-1|-|TRBV27|once
TGTGCCAGCTCCTTTCTGGGGGGAGGTGAGCAGTTCTTC
CASSFLGGGEQFF
>TRBJ2-3|TRBD1|TRBV7-7|-
TGTGCTAGCAGCTTCGGACAGGGCTTCACAGATACGCAGTATTTT
CASSFGQGFTDTQYF
>TRBJ2-7|TRBD2|TRBV19|once
TGTGCCAGTAGTTTAGCGGGAGGGTACGAGCAGTACTTC
CASSLAGGYEQYF
>TRBJ1-3|-|TRBV6-5|many
TGTGCCAGCAGTTACTCGTGGCTTTCTGGAAACACCATATATTTT
CASSYSWLSGNTIYF
>TRBJ2-1|TRBD2|TRBV19|-
TGTGCCAGTAGTATAGATTGCGCTAGCGGGAGATGTAATGAGCAGTTCTTC
CASSIDCASGRCNEQFF
>TRBJ1-2|TRBD1|TRBV28|-
TGTGCCAGCAGTTTCGCCGAGGGGGCTGGCTATGGCTACACCTTC
CASSFAEGAGYGYTF
>TRBJ2-5|-|TRBV14|-
TGTGCCAGCAGTGGAGGGGGCGTAGAGACCCAGTACTTC
CASSGGGVETQYF
>TRBJ2-7|TRBD2|TRBV5-1|-
TGCGCCAGTCCCGGAATAGCGGGAGACCTCTCCTACGAGCAGTACTTC
CASPGIAGDLSYEQYF
>TRBJ1-6|-|TRBV19|-
TGTGCCAGTAGTATATCTGGCACAGGGAAAGCACCCCTCCACTTT
CASSISGTGKAPLHF
>TRBJ2-7|-|TRBV5-1|-
TGCGCCAGCAGCCAAGACAACTACGAGCAGTACTTC
CASSQDNYEQYF
>TRBJ1-5|TRBD1|TRBV19|-
TGTGCCAGTTCCGATGGACAGGGAGGTTTTAAGCCCCAGCATTTT
CASSDGQGGFKPQHF
>TRBJ1-1|-|TRBV7-6|-
TGTGCCAGCGGGCAGACGAACACTGAAGCTTTCTTT
CASGQTNTEAFF
>TRBJ2-1|TRBD2|TRBV7-2|-
TGTGCCAGCAGCTTCGTGGCTAGCGGGGGGAATGAGCAGTTCTTC
CASSFVASGGNEQFF
>TRBJ2-7|-|TRBV7-8|-
TGTGCCAGCAGCTTAAGGTCGAACACCCGGGCCTACGAGCAGTACTTC
CASSLRSNTRAYEQYF
>TRBJ2-7|TRBD1|TRBV5-1|-
TGCGCCAGCAGCGCCTGGACAGGTCTGGCCTACGAGCAGTACTTC
CASSAWTGLAYEQYF
>TRBJ1-2|-|TRBV11-2|-
TGTGCCAGCAGCCACGGGACTGAGAGTAATGGCTACACCTTC
CASSHGTESNGYTF
>TRBJ2-1|TRBD1|TRBV15|-
TGTGCCACCAGCAGCCGGGACAGGGTGGGTGAGCAGTTCTTC
CATSSRDRVGEQFF
>TRBJ2-3|-|TRBV7-2|-
TGTGCCAGCAGCTTAGTGGCCACAACCTCACACACAGATACGCAGTATTTT
CASSLVATTSHTDTQYF
>TRBJ2-2|-|TRBV7-2|-
TGTGCCAGCAGCTTACGCGTCCTCGCGAACACCGGGGAGCTGTTTTTT
CASSLRVLANTGELFF
>TRBJ1-2|-|TRBV28|once
TGTGCCAGCAGTGGCCGGGACACCTTCTATGGCTACACCTTC
CASSGRDTFYGYTF
>TRBJ2-2|TRBD2|TRBV7-2|-
TGTGCCAGCAGCCCAGGACTAGCGGGCACCGGGGAGCTGTTTTTT
CASSPGLAGTGELFF
>TRBJ2-3|-|TRBV2|few
TGTGCCAGCAGTGAAGGTTTTTACACAGATACGCAGTATTTT
CASSEGFYTDTQYF
>TRBJ1-1|TRBD1|TRBV7-8|-
TGTGCCAGCAGCTCGGGACAGGCGGCTTTCTTT
CASSSGQAAFF